This T cell receptor beta chain is drawn from a study of T cell responses to AZD1222 COVID-19 vaccine. The protocol was immunoSEQ multiplex PCR, while the TCRdb copy is restricted to in-frame clones and leaves out a portion. The table has some 200,000 clones, under 95% seen once. Broader study findings: Donors, mostly white British, included more females; clonal diversity was possibly underestimated. Regions left unmutated in variants are reportedly the target of nearly half of spike-specific TCRs.

The CDR3 extends over 13 amino acids. The germline CDR1 and CDR2 sequences are LNHNV and YYDKDF (reference sequence). The germline V and J ends were trimmed by 1 base and 8 bases, with 11 bases remaining between them. To note about this clone: Its target is unknown.

Sequencing used peripheral blood, obtained on day 0 of AZD1222 vaccination. The rearrangement uses TRBV15 and TRBJ1-2, with D possibly matching TRBD1 (5 bases). The sequence derives from an adult in good health. CDR3 amino acids: CATSRGGSGGYTF. The CDR3 DNA reads TGTGCCACCAGCAGAGGGGGCAGTGGGGGCTACACCTTC.